The 21 T cell receptor beta chains below come from one sample, sequenced in a study of cytotoxic CD8 clonotypes in ibrutinib-treated CLL. Assay: immunoSEQ multiplex PCR; the TCRdb copy retains only in-frame clones and omits some. The sample lists around 76,000 clones; over 80% were seen once. The material was PBMCs, obtained after 24 months of ibrutinib treatment. These receptors originate from a human donor with chronic lymphocytic leukemia.

Here the CDR3 DNA reads TGTGCCAGCAGCAGGACAGGGGGTGATATATACACCTTC. This gives the protein CASSRTGGDIYTF. The chain uses TRBV5-4 and TRBJ1-2; the match to TRBD1 covers 10 bases. V lost 4 bases and J lost 11; bases outside the gene matches: 8. The CDR3 is made up of 13 amino acids. Germline loops: CDR1 SGHNT, CDR2 YYREEE (reference sequence).

V is TRBV9 and J is TRBJ2-3; possibly TRBD2 for D (6 bases). CDR1 is SGDLS, CDR2 YYNGEE, per germline. Trimming shortened V by 4 bases and J by 4 bases, and 19 bases separated the two germline ends. The CDR3 spans 16 residues. CDR3 in amino acids: CASSPRDSRLPDTQYF. DNA for the CDR3: TGTGCCAGCAGCCCCCGGGACTCCCGGTTACCAGATACGCAGTATTTT.

This sequence joins TRBV7-7 and TRBJ2-5; maybe TRBD1 (6 bases). This CDR3 spans 17 amino acids. The V gene's germline CDR1 is SSHAT and CDR2 FNYEAQ (reference sequence). V was trimmed by 2 bases and J by 4 bases, leaving 20 bases between them. CDR3 DNA: TGTGCCAGCAGCTTAACCCCGGGGCTGATGGGGGCAGAGACCCAGTACTTC. Amino acid sequence: CASSLTPGLMGAETQYF.

The chain combines TRBV5-3 with TRBJ1-5; TRBD1 matches 7 bases. TRBV5-3 is labeled an ORF, and its function is uncertain. The CDR3 has 14 residues. The V and J ends lost 6 bases and 3 bases, in that order; junction bases with no gene match: 6. The CDR3 loop is CARTGTELNQPQHF. CDR3 nucleotide sequence: TGTGCCAGAACCGGGACAGAACTCAATCAGCCCCAGCATTTT.

This chain uses TRBV30 with TRBJ1-2; no definite D call. Trimming cost V 4 bases and J 0 bases, with 15 bases left between them. Germline V lookup: CDR1 GTSNPN, CDR2 SVGIG (reference sequence). The CDR3 sequence is 15 residues long. CDR3 DNA sequence: TGTGCCTGGATTATGGACCTTCGGACTAACTATGGCTACACCTTC. Protein sequence: CAWIMDLRTNYGYTF.

The chain links TRBV28 to TRBJ1-5; no definite D call. With 6 bases removed from V and 5 bases from J, the gap between germline ends came to 20 bases. This CDR3 is built from 16 residues. In germline, CDR1 is MDHEN, CDR2 SYDVKM. The CDR3 reads CASRGWEVGSYQPQHF. In DNA, the CDR3 is TGTGCCAGCAGAGGTTGGGAAGTGGGCAGCTATCAGCCCCAGCATTTT.

The chain has TRBV5-6 and TRBJ2-3, with 13 bases that match TRBD2. Looked up from germline, CDR1 is SGHDT and CDR2 is YYEEEE. The CDR3 runs to 19 residues. Trimming took 4 bases from V and 4 from J; bases not matched to a gene: 15. CDR3 region: CASSPPGTSGIASPDTQYF. For the CDR3, the DNA is TGTGCCAGCAGCCCCCCGGGGACTAGCGGGATTGCTTCTCCAGATACGCAGTATTTT.

Of note for this clone: Sequence at one end of the junction differs from germline and may be a read error. V usage is TRBV2 and J usage is TRBJ2-3; 9 bases are shared with TRBD2. Germline CDR1 and CDR2: SNHLY and FYNNEI. The CDR3 has 12 amino acids. The CDR3 coding sequence is TGTGCCAGCGGGACTAGCAGAGATACGCAGTATTTT. It encodes CASGTSRDTQYF.

In this sample, this clone turned up once. The chain is built from TRBV11-2 and TRBJ2-1, with TRBD2 identical over 7 bases. CDR1 and CDR2 (germline): SGHAT, FQNNGV. This CDR3 has 16 residues. The V segment lost 5 bases and the J segment 1 base; nucleotides outside the gene matches: 8. The CDR3 region is CASSPWTRPSYNEQFF. CDR3 coding DNA: TGTGCCAGCAGCCCGTGGACTAGGCCGTCCTACAATGAGCAGTTCTTC.

V usage is TRBV6-4 and J usage is TRBJ2-3; 7 nucleotides line up with TRBD2. The ends lost 2 bases at V and 2 bases at J; junction bases unmatched: 4. CDR3 length equals 15 residues. Germline-derived CDR1 and CDR2 are MRHNA and SNTAGT. The CDR3 region has the DNA TGTGCCAGCAGTGACGGGAGCGGGGACACAGATACGCAGTATTTT. It yields the protein CASSDGSGDTDTQYF.

V usage is TRBV28 and J usage is TRBJ1-4; 12 positions match TRBD1. V lost 4 bases to trimming and J lost 6 bases; unmatched junction nucleotides: 9. There are 17 residues in the CDR3. CDR1 is MDHEN and CDR2 is SYDVKM in the germline V gene. The CDR3 DNA reads as TGTGCCAGCAGTTCACCGGGACAGGGGGCGGGAGATGAAAAACTGTTTTTT. Its protein product is CASSSPGQGAGDEKLFF.

The CDR3 nucleotides are TGTGCCAGCAGTCTATTTCCCCTTGACAGGGAAGAGACCCAGTACTTC. Its translation: CASSLFPLDREETQYF. The V and J genes are TRBV27 and TRBJ2-5; TRBD1 aligns across 7 bases. CDR1 and CDR2 (germline): MNHEY, SMNVEV (reference sequence). This CDR3 is built from 16 residues. J gave up 3 bases and V 5 bases, and 12 bases lay outside the gene matches.

The chain joins TRBV28 to TRBJ1-5; D possibly corresponds to TRBD1 (6 bases). Germline-derived CDR1 and CDR2 are MDHEN and SYDVKM. V dropped 2 bases and J dropped 7 bases, with 9 bases sitting between them. The CDR3 sequence is 13 residues long. The CDR3 coding sequence is TGTGCCAGCAGTTTAGCCCAGGGGCAGCCCCAGCATTTT. Translation: CASSLAQGQPQHF. Supplemented by reference TRBV28 and TRBJ1-5, the full variable domain reads DVKVTQSSRYLVKRTGEKVFLECVQDMDHENMFWYRQDPGLGLRLIYFSYDVKMKEKGDIPEGYSVSREKKERFSLILESASTNQTSMYLCASSLAQGQPQHFGDGTRLSIL.

This clone occurred a few times. The CDR3 DNA sequence: TGTGCCAGCAGCCCCCAACTAAACACAGATACGCAGTATTTT. It yields the protein CASSPQLNTDTQYF. The chain is built from TRBV7-9 and TRBJ2-3; D not certain. V was shortened by 5 bases and J by 2 bases, with 11 bases between the two germline ends. The CDR3 runs to 14 residues. CDR1 and CDR2 from the germline V gene are SEHNR and FQNEAQ (reference sequence).

The chain uses TRBV30 and TRBJ2-7; D is possibly TRBD2 (5 bases). The CDR3 contains 15 residues. V was pared by 0 bases and J by 3 bases, with 15 bases between. The V gene's germline CDR1 is GTSNPN and CDR2 SVGIG (reference sequence). In DNA, the CDR3 is TGTGCCTGGAGTGTAAGGGCAGGAGGATACTACGAGCAGTACTTC. It yields the protein CAWSVRAGGYYEQYF.

V gene TRBV9 combines with J gene TRBJ2-1; 7 nucleotides agree with TRBD1. J was trimmed by 0 bases and V by 0 bases; bases with no gene match: 6. Germline V lookup: CDR1 SGDLS, CDR2 YYNGEE. The CDR3 sequence is 17 residues long. The CDR3 sequence: CASSVATWDSSYNEQFF. Written as DNA, the CDR3 is TGTGCCAGCAGCGTAGCTACTTGGGACAGCTCCTACAATGAGCAGTTCTTC.

To note about this clone: One end of the junction fails to match germline, which may point to a read error. J is TRBJ1-1 and V is TRBV6-5, with 11 bases fitting TRBD1. The CDR3 is 15 amino acids. Germline CDR1 is MNHEY and CDR2 is SVGAGI. For the CDR3, the DNA is TGTGCAAGCAGCCCCAGTGGACAGGGGGCCACTGAAGCTTTCTTT. Protein product: CASSPSGQGATEAFF.

This rearrangement joins TRBV10-3 to TRBJ1-4, with D tentatively TRBD1 (5 bases). Between the trimmed V and J ends, which lost 0 bases and 5 bases, there was a span of 10 bases. Germline CDR1 reads ENHRY; CDR2 reads SYGVKD. The CDR3 is made up of 15 amino acids. The CDR3 is CAISESGALNEKLFF. The CDR3 bases are TGTGCCATCAGTGAGTCCGGGGCCTTGAATGAAAAACTGTTTTTT.

The chain employs TRBV6-5 and TRBJ2-1; D is unresolved. Looked up from germline, CDR1 is MNHEY and CDR2 is SVGAGI. Trimming left V 0 bases short and J 2 bases short, with 11 bases between. The CDR3 has 16 residues. CDR3 nucleotide sequence: TGTGCCAGCAGTTACTCGAAAGTTCCCCCCTACAATGAGCAGTTCTTC. Amino acids: CASSYSKVPPYNEQFF.

In DNA, the CDR3 is TGTGCCAGCAGCCCCGGACTGGTAGGGTACGAGCAGTACTTC. It encodes CASSPGLVGYEQYF. V and J are TRBV9 and TRBJ2-7; maybe TRBD2 (5 bases). The CDR3 runs to 14 residues. Trimming removed 4 bases from V and 4 bases from J, with 15 bases in between. CDR1 is SGDLS, CDR2 YYNGEE, per germline.

The chain recombines TRBV6-1 with TRBJ1-6; D is unresolved. Germline assignment: CDR1 MNHNS and CDR2 SASEGT. Trimming pared 6 bases from V and 5 bases from J, leaving 8 bases between. This CDR3 is built from 13 residues. This CDR3 is CASSPANNSPLHF. In DNA form, the CDR3 reads TGTGCCAGCAGCCCAGCGAATAATTCACCCCTCCACTTT.